This note documents a single TCR beta chain sequence. Its cognate antigen is unknown. This specimen belongs to a study of T cell responses to AZD1222 COVID-19 vaccine. Study findings and constraints: Spike-wide vaccine-associated CD4 TCRs dominated at 160-218 and 743-854. Spike-specific TCR breadth and depth grew following two AZD1222 doses.

The method was immunoSEQ multiplex PCR; TCRdb's version includes in-frame clones alone and lacks a portion of them. The sample consists of around 140,000 clones, 85% of them appearing once. This CDR3 has 13 residues. Germline assignment: CDR1 SEHNR and CDR2 FQNEAQ (reference sequence). V lost 6 bases to trimming and J lost 8 bases, with 16 bases between them. This sequence joins TRBV7-9 and TRBJ1-2; D perhaps matches TRBD1 (5 bases). The sequencing here drew on peripheral blood, taken 28 days after the second dose of the MenACWY control vaccine. The TCR originated in an adult who received the MenACWY meningococcal vaccine as a control. CDR3 amino acids: CASSAGLQYGYTF. The CDR3 coding sequence is TGTGCCAGCAGTGCGGGACTTCAATACGGCTACACCTTC.